The 27 T cell receptor beta chains below were found in one sample sequenced in a study of T-cell reconstitution after alpha-beta-depleted transplantation in children. Construction of the TCRbeta library involved unique molecular identifiers. TCRdb re-called the PCR reads with MiXCR, one entry per CDR3 protein. The data hold almost 500,000 distinct CDR3 sequences, with 9.5% to 15% observed a single time. The sequences come from PBMCs from the stem cell graft donor, collected from the stem cell graft. The source is a human donor who donated a stem cell graft to a child with combined immunodeficiency.

This clonotype showed up just a few times. The chain carries TRBV2 and TRBJ2-1; possibly TRBD2 for D (6 bases). The CDR3 is 15 residues long. CDR1 and CDR2 (germline): SNHLY, FYNNEI. V was cut by 6 bases and J by 1 base, with 13 bases left in between. The CDR3 nucleotides are TGTGCCAGCAGGGCCTCCGGGGGATCCTACAATGAGCAGTTCTTC. Translated: CASRASGGSYNEQFF.

This clonotype was picked up many times. The rearrangement uses TRBV6-2 or TRBV6-3 and TRBJ2-7, with D maybe TRBD1 (6 bases). The CDR3 consists of 14 residues. Trimming cost V 6 bases and J 2 bases, with 14 bases left between them. Germline values: CDR1 MNHEY, CDR2 SVGEGT. The CDR3 DNA follows: TGTGCCAGCAGCCGGATGGGACATCCCTACGAGCAGTACTTC. This codes for CASSRMGHPYEQYF.

The J gene is TRBJ2-7, the V gene TRBV6-1; a weak D match, TRBD1 (6 bases). V was shortened by 4 bases and J by 7 bases, with 20 bases between the two germline ends. Germline V gives CDR1 MNHNS, CDR2 SASEGT. This CDR3 spans 15 amino acids. DNA for the CDR3: TGTGCCAGCAGTGTAGACAGGCCAGGAGTGAGGGAGCAGTACTTC. It specifies CASSVDRPGVREQYF.

This clonotype came up a few times. The chain couples TRBV9 to TRBJ2-5; TRBD2 might be the D (6 bases). The CDR3 consists of 14 residues. Trimming cost V 0 bases and J 7 bases, with 13 bases left between them. Germline V CDR1 and CDR2: SGDLS, YYNGEE. CDR3: CASSVGGRGGTQYF. The DNA for the CDR3 is TGTGCCAGCAGCGTAGGTGGTAGGGGAGGGACCCAGTACTTC.

This clonotype was observed a few times. The CDR3 loop is CASSSQGSGANVLTF. CDR3 nucleotides: TGTGCCAGCAGTAGTCAGGGGTCTGGGGCCAACGTCCTGACTTTC. The V call is TRBV12-3 or TRBV12-4, the J call TRBJ2-6; D might be TRBD1 (6 bases). V lost 5 bases to trimming and J lost 1 base, with 9 bases between them. The CDR3 is made up of 15 amino acids.

The V call is TRBV20-1, the J call TRBJ2-3; TRBD2 agrees at 10 bases. This CDR3 is built from 14 residues. Germline V gene sequence: CDR1 DFQATT, CDR2 SNEGSKA (reference sequence). V trimming: 5 bases; J trimming: 6 bases; junction bases outside the gene matches: 8. The chain's CDR3 is CSAWTSGLVDTQYF. CDR3 sequence (DNA): TGCAGTGCTTGGACTAGCGGACTGGTGGATACGCAGTATTTT.

As concerns this clonotype: A read error is likely, as this CDR3 ends without the conserved phenylalanine or tryptophan. This chain joins TRBV5-1 and TRBJ1-1, with D maybe TRBD1 (6 bases). V lost 4 bases and J 4 bases, leaving 11 bases between the germline ends. The germline gives CDR1 SGHRS, CDR2 YFSETQ. The CDR3 contains 13 residues. Written as DNA, the CDR3 is TGCGCCAGCAGCGGAAACAGGGCCACTGAAGCTTTCTGT. Protein: CASSGNRATEAFC.

The genes are TRBV12-3 or TRBV12-4 and TRBJ2-7, with TRBD1 matching over 7 bases. With V trimmed by 8 bases and J by 4 bases, 5 bases remained unmatched. CDR3 size: 12 residues. For the CDR3, the DNA is TGTGCCAGCGGAACAGGGGATTACGAGCAGTACTTC. Protein sequence: CASGTGDYEQYF.

This clonotype was recorded a few times. This sequence joins TRBV12-3 or TRBV12-4 and TRBJ2-3; D assignment may be TRBD1 or TRBD2 (6 bases each). Trimming took off 4 bases at V and 6 bases at J, with 11 bases between the two ends. The CDR3 runs 13 residues. The CDR3 here is CASSSLGGDTQYF. Written as DNA, the CDR3 is TGTGCCAGCAGTTCACTAGGGGGGGATACGCAGTATTTT.

In its sample, this clonotype was seen many times. This chain links TRBV28 with TRBJ2-7; 8 nucleotides align to TRBD1. The CDR3 has 14 amino acids. Losses at the gene ends were 5 bases for V and 3 bases for J; bases not matched to a gene: 6. Germline V gene sequence: CDR1 MDHEN, CDR2 SYDVKM. CDR3 protein: CASSPWDRLYEQYF. The CDR3 DNA reads as TGTGCCAGCAGTCCTTGGGACAGGCTCTACGAGCAGTACTTC.

V is TRBV18 and J is TRBJ1-2; TRBD1 is a possible D gene (6 bases). Trimming cost V 2 bases and J 4 bases, with 8 bases left between them. The germline V gene has CDR1 KGHSH and CDR2 LQKENI. The CDR3 has 13 residues. The CDR3 protein is CASSPGQIYGYTF. The CDR3 coding sequence is TGTGCCAGCTCACCAGGACAGATCTATGGCTACACCTTC.

V usage is TRBV6-1 and J usage is TRBJ2-5, with 12 bases lining up with TRBD2. There are 15 residues in the CDR3. V trimming: 5 bases; J trimming: 5 bases; junction bases outside the gene matches: 6. Germline V CDR1 and CDR2: MNHNS, SASEGT. CDR3 coding DNA: TGTGCCAGCAGTCCTAGCGGGGGGGCCCAGGAGACCCAGTACTTC. As protein: CASSPSGGAQETQYF.

This clonotype showed up just a few times. The rearrangement uses TRBV12-3 or TRBV12-4 and TRBJ2-7, with 9 bases that match TRBD2. This CDR3 region has 17 residues. V gave up 3 bases and J gave up 4 bases; unmatched junction bases: 13. The CDR3 spells CASSFGVRGLAKYEQYF. The CDR3 nucleotides are TGTGCCAGCAGTTTTGGGGTTCGTGGACTAGCGAAGTACGAGCAGTACTTC.

The sample holds many counts of this clonotype. The chain recombines TRBV7-3 with TRBJ2-3; a possible D gene is TRBD1 (6 bases). V dropped 1 base and J dropped 6 bases, with 17 bases sitting between them. The CDR3 contains 16 residues. Per the germline V gene, CDR1 is SGHTA and CDR2 is FQGTGA. CDR3: CASSLSPRGQVDTQYF. Here the CDR3 DNA reads TGTGCCAGCAGCTTAAGCCCCAGGGGTCAAGTCGATACGCAGTATTTT.

The genes are TRBV28 and TRBJ2-4; D is undetermined. The CDR3 has 13 residues. Trimming took 8 bases from V and 0 from J, leaving 8 bases between them. Germline CDR1 reads MDHEN; CDR2 reads SYDVKM. The CDR3 sequence is CASYGLAKNIQYF. CDR3 DNA: TGTGCCAGCTATGGCCTAGCCAAAAACATTCAGTACTTC.

Details on this clonotype: A much larger clone sits a single nucleotide away, making a read error possible. The J gene is TRBJ2-1, the V gene TRBV24-1, with 10 bases matching TRBD1. The CDR3 length is 16 residues. Germline V lookup: CDR1 KGHDR, CDR2 SFDVKD. Here the CDR3 DNA reads TGTGCCACCAGTGACCTGGGACAGGGGAATGACAATGAGCGGTTATTC. Encoded protein: CATSDLGQGNDNERLF.

In its sample, this clonotype was seen a few times. The V call is TRBV10-3, the J call TRBJ2-1; the match to TRBD2 covers 13 bases. The CDR3 runs 19 residues. J lost 6 bases, V lost 0 bases, and 11 bases had no gene match. CDR1 is ENHRY, CDR2 SYGVKD, per germline. DNA of the CDR3: TGTGCCATCAGTGAGTCGTCAGGGGCCGGACTAGCGGGAGTCAATGAGCAGTTCTTC. Its translation: CAISESSGAGLAGVNEQFF.

Only a few counts were recorded for this clonotype. The rearrangement joins TRBV7-9 to TRBJ2-1; D is undetermined. Trimming removed 5 bases from V and 5 bases from J, with 10 bases in between. The CDR3 is made up of 13 amino acids. Germline V CDR1 and CDR2: SEHNR, FQNEAQ (reference sequence). Written as DNA, the CDR3 is TGTGCCAGCAGCCCCGAGTTCGACAATGAGCAGTTCTTC. This gives the protein CASSPEFDNEQFF.

This clonotype was seen more than once but under ten times. This chain links TRBV7-3 with TRBJ2-7, with 7 bases lining up with TRBD1. This CDR3 has 14 residues. Trimming cost V 2 bases and J 9 bases; bases outside gene matches: 10. Germline V lookup: CDR1 SGHTA, CDR2 FQGTGA. The CDR3 sequence: CASSLLPGQLTQYF. The CDR3, as DNA: TGTGCCAGCAGCTTACTCCCGGGACAGTTGACGCAGTACTTC.

This clonotype turned up a few times. The CDR3 is CSAARRAGGVYEQFF. The CDR3 DNA sequence: TGCAGTGCCGCACGACGGGCGGGGGGGGTGTATGAGCAGTTCTTC. J is TRBJ2-1 and V is TRBV20-1; 9 positions agree with TRBD2. The CDR3 has 15 amino acids. Germline CDR1 is DFQATT and CDR2 is SNEGSKA (reference sequence). The J segment lost 8 bases and the V segment lost 6 bases, leaving 14 bases of the junction unmatched.

This clonotype was observed many times. J is TRBJ1-1 and V is TRBV12-3 or TRBV12-4, with unresolved D. The CDR3 is 13 residues long. Trimming cost V 3 bases and J 4 bases, with 9 bases left between them. The CDR3 loop is CASSLGSRTEAFF. The CDR3 DNA sequence: TGTGCCAGCAGTTTGGGCAGCCGCACTGAAGCTTTCTTT.

Many counts were recorded for this clonotype. The genes are TRBV10-3 and TRBJ2-2; 11 bases agree with TRBD2. Germline CDR1 ENHRY, CDR2 SYGVKD. V lost 4 bases and J lost 1; bases outside the gene matches: 8. The length of the CDR3 is 18 residues. CDR3 protein: CAISVLSGTSGNTGELFF. Written as DNA, the CDR3 is TGTGCCATCAGTGTCCTTTCCGGGACTAGCGGGAACACCGGGGAGCTGTTTTTT.

This clonotype was detected only a few times. The chain couples TRBV7-8 to TRBJ2-7, with 13 bases matching TRBD2. CDR3 length: 18 residues. Germline CDR1 is SGHVS and CDR2 is FQNEAQ. V was pared by 4 bases and J by 4 bases, with 13 bases of the junction left unmatched. In DNA form, the CDR3 reads TGTGCCAGCAGCTCGCCCCGACTGACTAGCGGGAGGAGATACGAGCAGTACTTC. This encodes CASSSPRLTSGRRYEQYF. Full variable domain (rest looked up from reference TRBV7-8 and TRBJ2-7): GAGVSQSPRYKVAKRGQDVALRCDPISGHVSLFWYQQALGQGPEFLTYFQNEAQLDKSGLPSDRFFAERPEGSVSTLKIQRTQQEDSAVYLCASSSPRLTSGRRYEQYFGPGTRLTVT.

The table lists this clonotype with many counts. The J gene is TRBJ2-1, the V gene TRBV12-3 or TRBV12-4, with D possibly matching TRBD1 (5 bases). Trimming stripped 5 bases from V and 5 bases from J, with 16 bases between. CDR3 length: 15 amino acids. In DNA, the CDR3 is TGTGCCAGCAGTCACAGGACCGCGCCCAACAATGAGCAGTTCTTC. Amino acid sequence: CASSHRTAPNNEQFF.

In its sample, this clonotype was seen a few times. V usage is TRBV12-3 or TRBV12-4 and J usage is TRBJ2-3, with TRBD2 matching over 7 bases. V gave up 6 bases and J gave up 7 bases; unmatched junction bases: 19. The CDR3 is made up of 17 amino acids. CDR3 coding DNA: TGTGCCAGCAGCCTGTTGACTAGCCGAAGAGACCCCAATACGCAGTATTTT. Its protein is CASSLLTSRRDPNTQYF.

This clonotype occurred many times. The CDR3 DNA follows: TGCGCCAGCAGCTTGGGCACAGGCCCCAGTGAGCAGTTCTTC. This codes for CASSLGTGPSEQFF. J is TRBJ2-1 and V is TRBV5-1; D possibly corresponds to TRBD1 (5 bases). Germline values: CDR1 SGHRS, CDR2 YFSETQ. The length of the CDR3 is 14 residues. The V end lost 0 bases, the J end lost 9 bases, and 13 bases lay between the germline ends.

This clonotype turned up a few times. The chain combines TRBV10-3 with TRBJ2-5; D perhaps matches TRBD1 (6 bases). V lost 4 bases and J 3 bases, leaving 12 bases between the germline ends. This CDR3 contains 14 residues. The germline gives CDR1 ENHRY, CDR2 SYGVKD. The chain's CDR3 is CAISVAWTEETQYF. The CDR3 nucleotides are TGTGCCATCAGTGTGGCTTGGACAGAAGAGACCCAGTACTTC.